The clone carrying this T cell receptor (beta chain) was found many times. The antigen is unknown. This sample stems from a study of T-cell memory formation after mild COVID-19. General study points: Clones that contracted from day 15 to 85 had balanced CD4/CD8; later expanders were CD4+ biased.

Barcoded TCR alpha and TCR beta cDNA libraries with UMIs came from 5'RACE using constant-segment primers. A single record per CDR3 protein comes from TCRdb applying MiXCR to the 5' RACE reads. The sample contains more than 300,000 distinct CDR3 sequences, roughly 15% of which appear only once. Germline V gene sequence: CDR1 DFQATT, CDR2 SNEGSKA (reference sequence). V lost 1 base, J lost 10 bases, and 4 bases stayed unmatched. This CDR3 has 12 residues. V usage is TRBV20-1 and J usage is TRBJ2-4; 7 bases line up with TRBD1. The origin of this receptor is a man aged 18 to 30 who had mild COVID-19 (a few samples of this study predate the infection). Cell type and time point are not known. Sequencing was done on a sample of PBMCs or a T cell subset sorted from them (not recorded which). CDR3 loop: CSARAGGDIQYF. CDR3 DNA: TGCAGTGCTAGAGCAGGGGGTGATATTCAGTACTTC.